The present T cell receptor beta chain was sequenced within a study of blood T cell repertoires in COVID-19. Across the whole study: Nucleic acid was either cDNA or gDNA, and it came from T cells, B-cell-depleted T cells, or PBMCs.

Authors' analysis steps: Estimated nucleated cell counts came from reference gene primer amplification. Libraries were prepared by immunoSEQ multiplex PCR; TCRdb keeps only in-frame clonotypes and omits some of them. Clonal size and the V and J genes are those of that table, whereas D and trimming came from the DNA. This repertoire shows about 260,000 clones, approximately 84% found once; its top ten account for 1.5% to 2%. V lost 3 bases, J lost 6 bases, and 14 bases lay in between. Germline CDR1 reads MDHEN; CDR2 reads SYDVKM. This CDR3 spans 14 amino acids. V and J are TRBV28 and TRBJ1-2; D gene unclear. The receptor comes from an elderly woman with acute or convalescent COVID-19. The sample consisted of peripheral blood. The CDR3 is CASSFGPARDGYTF. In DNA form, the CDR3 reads TGTGCCAGCAGTTTTGGCCCAGCCCGGGATGGCTACACCTTC.